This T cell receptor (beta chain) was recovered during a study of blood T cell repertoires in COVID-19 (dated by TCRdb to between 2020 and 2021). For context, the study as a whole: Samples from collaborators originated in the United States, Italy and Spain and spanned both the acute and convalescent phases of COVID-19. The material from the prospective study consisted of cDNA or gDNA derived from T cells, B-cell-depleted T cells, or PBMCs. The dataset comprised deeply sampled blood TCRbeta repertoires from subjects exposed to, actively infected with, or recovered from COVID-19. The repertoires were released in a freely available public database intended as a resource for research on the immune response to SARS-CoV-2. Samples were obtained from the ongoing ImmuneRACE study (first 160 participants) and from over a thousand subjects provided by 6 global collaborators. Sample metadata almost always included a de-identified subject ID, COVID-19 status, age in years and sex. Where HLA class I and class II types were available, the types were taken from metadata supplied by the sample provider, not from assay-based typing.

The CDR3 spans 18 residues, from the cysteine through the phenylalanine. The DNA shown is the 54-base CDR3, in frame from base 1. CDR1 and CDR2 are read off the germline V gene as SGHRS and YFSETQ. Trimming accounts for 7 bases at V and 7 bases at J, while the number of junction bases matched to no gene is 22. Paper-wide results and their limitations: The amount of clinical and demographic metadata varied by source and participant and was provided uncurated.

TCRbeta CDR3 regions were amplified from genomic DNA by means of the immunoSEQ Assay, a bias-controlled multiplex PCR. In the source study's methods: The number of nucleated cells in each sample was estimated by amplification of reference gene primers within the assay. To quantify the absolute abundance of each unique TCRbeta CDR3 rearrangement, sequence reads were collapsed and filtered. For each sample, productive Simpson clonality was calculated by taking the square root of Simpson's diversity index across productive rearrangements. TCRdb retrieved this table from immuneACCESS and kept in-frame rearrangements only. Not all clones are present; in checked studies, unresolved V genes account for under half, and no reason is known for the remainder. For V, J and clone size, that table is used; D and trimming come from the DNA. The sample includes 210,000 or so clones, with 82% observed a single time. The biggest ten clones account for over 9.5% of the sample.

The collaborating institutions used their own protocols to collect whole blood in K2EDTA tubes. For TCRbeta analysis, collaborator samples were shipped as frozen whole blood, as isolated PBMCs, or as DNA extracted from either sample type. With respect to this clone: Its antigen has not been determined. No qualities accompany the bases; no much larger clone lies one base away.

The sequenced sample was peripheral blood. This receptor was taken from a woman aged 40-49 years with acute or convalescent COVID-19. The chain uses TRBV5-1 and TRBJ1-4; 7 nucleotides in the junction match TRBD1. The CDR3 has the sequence CASGPGVRQGTAIEKLFF. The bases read TGCGCCAGCGGTCCCGGCGTGAGACAGGGCACGGCCATTGAAAAACTGTTTTTT.